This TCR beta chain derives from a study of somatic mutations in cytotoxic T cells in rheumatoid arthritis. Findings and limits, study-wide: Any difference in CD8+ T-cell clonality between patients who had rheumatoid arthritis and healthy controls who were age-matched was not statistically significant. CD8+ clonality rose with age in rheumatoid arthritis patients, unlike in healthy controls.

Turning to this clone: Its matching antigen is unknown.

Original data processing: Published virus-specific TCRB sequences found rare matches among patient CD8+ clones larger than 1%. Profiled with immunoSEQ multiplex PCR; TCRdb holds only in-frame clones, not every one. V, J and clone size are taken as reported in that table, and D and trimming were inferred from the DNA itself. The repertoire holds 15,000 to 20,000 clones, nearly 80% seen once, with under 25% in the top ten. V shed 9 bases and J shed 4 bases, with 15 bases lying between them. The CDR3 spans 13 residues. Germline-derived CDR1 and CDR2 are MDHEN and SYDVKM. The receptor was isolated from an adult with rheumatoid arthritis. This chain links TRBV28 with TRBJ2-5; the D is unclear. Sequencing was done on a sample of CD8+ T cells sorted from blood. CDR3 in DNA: TGTGCCAGTAGACCAAACGTCGCAGAGACCCAGTACTTC. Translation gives CASRPNVAETQYF.